These 29 T cell receptor beta chains were all obtained from the same sample, sequenced in a study of OX40 agonist ivuxolimab in advanced cancers. This table comes from immunoSEQ multiplex PCR, and its TCRdb copy is limited to in-frame clones, with some not included. The sample holds 82,000 or so clones; 92% are singletons and the top ten take around 1.1%. The sample was CD4+ or CD8+ T cells sorted from blood, taken in a trial of the OX40 agonist ivuxolimab. The receptors were sampled from an adult with an advanced solid tumor such as melanoma, head and neck, liver or kidney cancer.

The chain employs TRBV5-1 and TRBJ1-4; D is uncertain. The CDR3 has 14 residues. V shed 1 base and J shed 8 bases, with 12 bases lying between them. The V gene's germline CDR1 is SGHRS and CDR2 YFSETQ. The CDR3 nucleotides read TGCGCCAGCAGCTTGTACCCGTTGGAAGAAAAACTGTTTTTT. Its protein product is CASSLYPLEEKLFF.

The chain recombines TRBV5-6 with TRBJ2-7; 7 nucleotides agree with TRBD1. The junction had 4 bases not matched to a gene; V was cut back by 0 bases and J by 1 base. Germline loops: CDR1 SGHDT, CDR2 YYEEEE. The CDR3 runs to 15 residues. The CDR3 is CASSLANRGSYEQYF. The CDR3 DNA is TGTGCCAGCAGCTTGGCTAACAGGGGATCCTACGAGCAGTACTTC.

The chain has TRBV6-5 and TRBJ1-5; D is unclear. Germline CDR1 reads MNHEY; CDR2 reads SVGAGI. The CDR3 extends over 13 amino acids. V lost 5 bases and J 7 bases, leaving 12 bases between the germline ends. CDR3 region: CASSPAVRQPQHF. CDR3 coding DNA: TGTGCCAGCAGTCCCGCGGTCAGGCAGCCCCAGCATTTT.

This chain joins TRBV7-9 and TRBJ2-1; the D gene is possibly TRBD2 (6 bases). Germline V gene lookup returns CDR1 SEHNR and CDR2 FQNEAQ (reference sequence). This CDR3 contains 16 residues. Trimming left V 4 bases short and J 0 bases short, with 13 bases between. CDR3 residues: CASSSPPRGSYNEQFF. The DNA for the CDR3 is TGTGCCAGCAGCTCCCCCCCGCGGGGCTCCTACAATGAGCAGTTCTTC.

The chain employs TRBV4-2 and TRBJ2-5; 9 positions match TRBD2. The CDR3 extends over 18 amino acids. V shed 1 base, J shed 5 bases, and the junction held 14 bases outside the gene matches. Germline CDR1 reads LGHNA; CDR2 reads YNFKEQ. CDR3 in amino acids: CASSQASSSGSSSETQYF. The CDR3 nucleotides are TGTGCCAGCAGCCAAGCTTCGAGTAGCGGGAGCTCCTCGGAGACCCAGTACTTC.

The J gene is TRBJ2-5, the V gene TRBV18; 10 positions agree with TRBD2. The trim removed 0 bases at V and 5 bases at J, leaving 6 bases unmatched. Germline V lookup: CDR1 KGHSH, CDR2 LQKENI. The CDR3 consists of 16 residues. Here the CDR3 DNA reads TGTGCCAGCTCACCACCACTAGCGGGAAATCAGGAGACCCAGTACTTC. Its protein product is CASSPPLAGNQETQYF.

V gene TRBV19 combines with J gene TRBJ2-2; D call uncertain. The germline CDR1 and CDR2 sequences are LNHDA and SQIVND (reference sequence). The CDR3 is 14 residues long. V lost 3 bases to trimming and J lost 4 bases, with 9 bases between them. CDR3: CASSIQVVTGELFF. The CDR3 DNA follows: TGTGCCAGTAGTATTCAGGTCGTCACCGGGGAGCTGTTTTTT.

The rearrangement uses TRBV2 and TRBJ1-2; D perhaps matches TRBD1 (5 bases). The CDR3 is made up of 13 amino acids. The ends were cut back, 8 bases at V and 6 bases at J, with 16 bases in the middle. CDR1 is SNHLY and CDR2 is FYNNEI in the germline V gene. The CDR3, as DNA: TGTGCCAGCGGAAGGACAATAGGTGATGGCTACACCTTC. This encodes CASGRTIGDGYTF. The variable domain in full, completed from reference TRBV2 and TRBJ1-2, reads EPEVTQTPSHQVTQMGQEVILRCVPISNHLYFYWYRQILGQKVEFLVSFYNNEISEKSEIFDDQFSVERPDGSNFTLKIRSTKLEDSAMYFCASGRTIGDGYTFGSGTRLTVV.

V usage is TRBV7-2 and J usage is TRBJ1-4; D gene ambiguous. V lost 4 bases, J lost 15 bases, and 30 bases lay in between. The CDR3 runs to 17 residues. Germline assignment: CDR1 SGHTA and CDR2 FQGNSA. The CDR3 is CASSSGPVVAADAAVFF. The CDR3 DNA is TGTGCCAGCAGCTCAGGTCCGGTCGTAGCTGCTGACGCAGCGGTGTTTTTT.

The gene calls are TRBV6-1 and TRBJ2-2; no clear D gene. CDR1 is MNHNS, CDR2 SASEGT, per germline. V was trimmed by 7 bases and J by 5 bases, leaving 11 bases between them. The CDR3 has 13 amino acids. The CDR3 nucleotides read TGTGCCAGCAAAGAGTATAGTACCGGGGAGCTGTTTTTT. This sequence encodes CASKEYSTGELFF.

The chain joins TRBV7-3 to TRBJ1-6; D not certain. The CDR3 totals 15 residues. Germline values: CDR1 SGHTA, CDR2 FQGTGA. With 5 bases removed from V and 7 bases from J, the gap between germline ends came to 15 bases. Here the CDR3 reads CASSPQGGYNSPLHF. The CDR3 coding sequence is TGTGCCAGCAGCCCCCAAGGAGGTTACAATTCACCCCTCCACTTT.

V usage is TRBV6-5 and J usage is TRBJ2-7; 7 bases line up with TRBD1. Trimming at V came to 2 bases and at J to 2 bases, leaving 3 bases not matched to a gene. The CDR3 contains 14 residues. Germline V gene sequence: CDR1 MNHEY, CDR2 SVGAGI. CDR3 region: CASSYGRGTYEQYF. The DNA for the CDR3 is TGTGCCAGCAGTTACGGCAGGGGGACCTACGAGCAGTACTTC.

The V and J genes are TRBV30 and TRBJ2-1, with 7 bases identical to TRBD2. This CDR3 comprises 16 residues. Germline assignment: CDR1 GTSNPN and CDR2 SVGIG (reference sequence). Losses at the gene ends were 0 bases for V and 8 bases for J; bases not matched to a gene: 13. In DNA form, the CDR3 reads TGTGCCTGGAGTGTCATAGGGCGGACTAGTGGCTATGAGCAGTTCTTC. It yields the protein CAWSVIGRTSGYEQFF.

This clone has only one observation. This sequence joins TRBV2 and TRBJ2-2; tentatively, D is TRBD2 (7 bases). Between the trimmed V and J ends, which lost 5 bases and 6 bases, there was a span of 19 bases. CDR3 size: 16 residues. CDR1 and CDR2 (germline): SNHLY, FYNNEI. CDR3 nucleotide sequence: TGTGCCAGCAGTCCCTACACCGGAGGGGGGGCCGGGGAGCTGTTTTTT. Translated: CASSPYTGGGAGELFF.

This chain connects TRBV5-4 to TRBJ2-5; TRBD1 agrees at 9 bases. This CDR3 has 18 residues. Germline values: CDR1 SGHNT, CDR2 YYREEE (reference sequence). Trimming took 0 bases from V and 6 from J; bases not matched to a gene: 15. This CDR3 is CASSLGSWGGTGTKTQYF. Written as DNA, the CDR3 is TGTGCCAGCAGCTTGGGGTCGTGGGGAGGGACAGGGACAAAGACCCAGTACTTC.

This chain uses TRBV28 with TRBJ2-7, with 10 bases aligning to TRBD1. This CDR3 is 14 amino acids long. The germline V gene has CDR1 MDHEN and CDR2 SYDVKM. After removal of 4 bases from V and 6 bases from J, the junction contained 6 bases not matched to a gene. CDR3 protein: CASSSGQGRSEQYF. The DNA of the CDR3 is TGTGCCAGCAGTTCGGGACAGGGGAGGTCCGAGCAGTACTTC.

This clone was seen just once. The rearrangement links TRBV21-1 to TRBJ1-1. TRBV21-1 is reported as a pseudogene. CDR3 length: 18 amino acids. CDR3 sequence: CASSYLLGGRGQDTEAFF. CDR3 nucleotide sequence: TGTGCCAGCAGCTATCTATTAGGAGGGAGGGGGCAAGATACTGAAGCTTTCTTT.

The chain carries TRBV28 and TRBJ1-5, with 8 positions matching TRBD1. The germline CDR1 and CDR2 sequences are MDHEN and SYDVKM. The CDR3 length is 18 residues. V was clipped by 3 bases and J by 2 bases; unmatched bases: 12. As DNA, the CDR3 is TGTGCCAGCAGTTTTCGCCCTCAAGGACAGGGTCGCAATCAGCCCCAGCATTTT. It is translated as CASSFRPQGQGRNQPQHF.

This sequence joins TRBV5-6 and TRBJ1-2; D not resolved. CDR1 is SGHDT and CDR2 is YYEEEE in the germline V gene. Between the trimmed V and J ends, which lost 4 bases and 4 bases, there was a span of 14 bases. This CDR3 contains 14 residues. The CDR3 here is CASSLWEGLYGYTF. The DNA of the CDR3 is TGTGCCAGCAGCCTCTGGGAGGGCCTCTATGGCTACACCTTC.

The chain recombines TRBV7-9 with TRBJ2-3, with unresolved D. Germline V gene lookup returns CDR1 SEHNR and CDR2 FQNEAQ (reference sequence). The CDR3 is 15 amino acids. Trimming left V 0 bases short and J 4 bases short, with 11 bases between. CDR3 region: CASSLAFNGADTQYF. The CDR3 region has the DNA TGTGCCAGCAGCTTAGCGTTTAATGGGGCAGATACGCAGTATTTT.

This clone appeared a single time. This rearrangement joins TRBV11-3 to TRBJ2-7, with D perhaps matching TRBD1 (5 bases). Trimming removed 2 bases at V and 3 bases at J, with 8 bases between. The CDR3 runs to 13 residues. In germline, CDR1 is SGHNT, CDR2 YENEEA. The CDR3 region has the DNA TGTGCCAGCAGCTTACCAGGGCGCTACGAGCAGTACTTC. Encoded protein: CASSLPGRYEQYF.

The chain couples TRBV5-4 to TRBJ2-1, with TRBD2 identical over 7 bases. From germline, CDR1 is SGHNT and CDR2 YYREEE (reference sequence). The CDR3 has 15 amino acids. Trimming cost V 4 bases and J 0 bases; bases outside gene matches: 4. In DNA form, the CDR3 reads TGTGCCAGCAGCAGCGGGATCAACTCCTACAATGAGCAGTTCTTC. Encoded protein: CASSSGINSYNEQFF.

V is TRBV29-1 and J is TRBJ2-2; possible D gene TRBD2, 5 bases. The CDR3 runs 16 residues. V lost 2 bases to trimming and J lost 3 bases, with 16 bases between them. In germline, CDR1 is SQVTM, CDR2 ANQGSEA. The CDR3 spells CSVERSRGAYTGELFF. DNA for the CDR3: TGCAGCGTTGAAAGGTCCCGGGGAGCATACACCGGGGAGCTGTTTTTT.

The genes are TRBV5-1 and TRBJ2-1, with a weak D call TRBD2 (5 bases). This CDR3 has 15 amino acids. The V end lost 5 bases, the J end lost 0 bases, and 12 bases lay between the germline ends. CDR1 and CDR2 from the germline V gene are SGHRS and YFSETQ. CDR3 region: CASRLLGSSYNEQFF. For the CDR3, the DNA is TGCGCCAGCAGATTGCTGGGGAGCTCCTACAATGAGCAGTTCTTC.

As to this clone: The same CDR3 can be traced to other DNA sequences in this sample. The chain has TRBV2 and TRBJ2-5; D call uncertain. Germline V lookup: CDR1 SNHLY, CDR2 FYNNEI. The CDR3 contains 13 residues. V was clipped by 1 base and J by 5 bases, with 8 bases between them. CDR3 protein: CASSEGGVETQYF. The DNA of the CDR3 is TGTGCCAGCAGTGAAGGCGGAGTGGAGACCCAGTACTTC.

As regards this clone: Compared with germline, one end of the junction differs, possibly owing to a read error. The rearrangement joins TRBV18 to TRBJ2-7, with D uncertain. This CDR3 comprises 13 residues. Germline V gene lookup returns CDR1 KGHSH and CDR2 LQKENI. The CDR3, as DNA: TGTGTCAGCTCAGGCAGGAGCTGGGGCGAGCAGTACTTC. Protein product: CVSSGRSWGEQYF.

The chain couples TRBV7-2 to TRBJ1-2; tentatively, D is TRBD1 (5 bases). Germline lookup yields CDR1 SGHTA and CDR2 FQGNSA. The V end was cut by 1 base, the J end by 4 bases, with 10 bases between. This CDR3 has 14 amino acids. This CDR3 is CASSLESGFYGYTF. CDR3 coding DNA: TGTGCCAGCAGCTTAGAATCAGGGTTCTATGGCTACACCTTC.

The gene calls are TRBV14 and TRBJ2-7; 7 bases map to TRBD2. Trimming removed 3 bases from V and 9 bases from J; junction bases left unmatched: 8. The CDR3 length is 13 residues. Germline V CDR1 and CDR2: SGHDN, FVKESK. CDR3 coding DNA: TGTGCCAGCAGCCACCGACGGGGGGTTTTGCAGTACTTC. Encoded protein: CASSHRRGVLQYF.

J is TRBJ2-1 and V is TRBV9; 7 nucleotides line up with TRBD2. There are 15 residues in the CDR3. Trimming removed 2 bases from V and 8 bases from J; junction bases left unmatched: 10. Looked up from germline, CDR1 is SGDLS and CDR2 is YYNGEE. CDR3 nucleotides: TGTGCCAGCAGCGTCGGTCTAGCGGCCAGCGATGAGCAGTTCTTC. As protein: CASSVGLAASDEQFF.